This T cell receptor (beta chain) was identified in a study of shared clonotypes between healthy human individuals. Study results and caveats: Sequencing of the sorted subsets was shown by rarefaction to be incomplete despite large depth.

As for this clone: Its antigen is unknown.

From germline, CDR1 is SGHTA and CDR2 FQGNSA. V gave up 3 bases and J gave up 2 bases, with 24 bases separating them. The CDR3 contains 19 residues. The repertoire was sequenced with immunoSEQ multiplex PCR; TCRdb's copy has only in-frame clones and lacks some. The sample has some 2.3 million clones, over 85% seen once. The sample was naive CD4+ T cells from PBMCs. Indicated subset: CD45RA+ positively selected. This TCR derives from a man aged 18 to 35 in good health. Some clones in this sample may be carry-over from other donors' samples. The chain joins TRBV7-2 to TRBJ2-3; D possibly corresponds to TRBD2 (7 bases). CDR3 protein: CASSFVKRGGPQFTDTQYF. Written as DNA, the CDR3 is TGTGCCAGCAGCTTCGTTAAGAGGGGGGGTCCCCAATTCACAGATACGCAGTATTTT.